This T cell receptor beta chain was sequenced in a study of blood T cell repertoires in COVID-19. Study-level background: COVID-19 samples, acute and convalescent, were from the United States, Italy and Spain. In each case, the material was cDNA or gDNA derived from T cells, B-cell-depleted T cells, or PBMCs.

The V end lost 5 bases, the J end lost 5 bases, and 18 bases lay between the germline ends. The CDR3 consists of 15 residues. Germline loops: CDR1 SEHNR, CDR2 FQNEAQ (reference sequence). In the study's own analysis: Using reference gene primer amplification, nucleated cell counts were estimated. TCRdb's table, derived via immunoSEQ multiplex PCR, lists solely in-frame clones and lacks some. Clone size and V and J calls were adopted from that table, with D and trimming inferred from the DNA. This sample has approximately 200,000 clones, with about 85% found just once. The sequenced sample consisted of peripheral blood. The receptor comes from a middle-aged man with acute or convalescent COVID-19. The chain is built from TRBV7-9 and TRBJ1-2; D gene ambiguous. The CDR3 spells CASSLSGAGDYGYTF. The CDR3 region has the DNA TGTGCCAGCAGCCTTAGTGGTGCGGGAGATTATGGCTACACCTTC.